This record covers a single T cell receptor (beta chain). The sample comes from a study of blood T cell repertoires in COVID-19. Study details: The United States, Italy and Spain provided the acute and convalescent COVID-19 samples. PBMCs, B-cell-depleted T cells, or T cells provided the cDNA or gDNA that made up the material.

As handled by the study authors: How many nucleated cells were present was estimated from reference gene primer amplification. The assay was immunoSEQ multiplex PCR, and TCRdb's table has in-frame clones only and misses some. V, J and clone size are those of that table, while D and trimming were read from the DNA. This sample yields about 53,000 clones, of which more than 90% are seen a single time; over 3% belongs to the top ten. The CDR3 sequence is 16 residues long. From germline, CDR1 is SGHRS and CDR2 YFSETQ. Trimming removed 2 bases from V and 0 bases from J, with 12 bases in between. V gene TRBV5-1 combines with J gene TRBJ2-1; D unresolved. Source material: peripheral blood. This TCR was recovered from a human donor in a cohort sampled during active COVID-19. Here the CDR3 reads CASSLLLRSSYNEQFF. The DNA of the CDR3 is TGCGCCAGCAGCTTACTTCTGAGGAGCTCCTACAATGAGCAGTTCTTC.